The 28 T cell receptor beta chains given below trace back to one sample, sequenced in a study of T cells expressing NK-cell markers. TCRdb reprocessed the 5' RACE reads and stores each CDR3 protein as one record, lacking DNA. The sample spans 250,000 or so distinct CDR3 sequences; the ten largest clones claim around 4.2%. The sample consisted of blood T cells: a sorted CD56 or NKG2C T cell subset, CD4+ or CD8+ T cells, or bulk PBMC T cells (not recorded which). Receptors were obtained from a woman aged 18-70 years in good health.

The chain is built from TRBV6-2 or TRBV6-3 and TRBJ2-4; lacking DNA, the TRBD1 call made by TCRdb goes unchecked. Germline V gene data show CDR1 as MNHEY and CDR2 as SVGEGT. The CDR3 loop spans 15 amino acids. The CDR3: CASSYSRQGVNIQYF.

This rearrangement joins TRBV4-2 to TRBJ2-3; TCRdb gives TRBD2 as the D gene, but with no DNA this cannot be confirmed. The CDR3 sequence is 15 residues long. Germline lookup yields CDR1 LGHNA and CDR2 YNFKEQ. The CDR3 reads CASSTTSGSPDTQYF.

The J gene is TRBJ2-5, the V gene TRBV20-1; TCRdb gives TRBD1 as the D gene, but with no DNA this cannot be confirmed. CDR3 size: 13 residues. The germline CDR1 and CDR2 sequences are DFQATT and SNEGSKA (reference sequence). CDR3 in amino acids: CSARGSPGETQYF.

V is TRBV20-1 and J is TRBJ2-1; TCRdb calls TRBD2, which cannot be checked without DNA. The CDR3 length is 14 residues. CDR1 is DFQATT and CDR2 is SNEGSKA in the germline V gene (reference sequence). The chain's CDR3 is CSAASGGRYNEQFF.

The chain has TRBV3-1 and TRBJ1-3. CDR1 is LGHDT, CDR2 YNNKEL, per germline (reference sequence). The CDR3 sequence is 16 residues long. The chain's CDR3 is CASSQEPNLDGNTIYF.

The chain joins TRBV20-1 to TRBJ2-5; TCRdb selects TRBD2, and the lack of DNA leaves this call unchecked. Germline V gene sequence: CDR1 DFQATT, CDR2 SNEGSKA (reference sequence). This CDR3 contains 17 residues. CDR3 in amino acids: CSASKRGTSGWGETQYF.

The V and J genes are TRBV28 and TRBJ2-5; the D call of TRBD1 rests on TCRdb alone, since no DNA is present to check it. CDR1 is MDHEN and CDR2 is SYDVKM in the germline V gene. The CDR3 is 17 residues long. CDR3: CASSPSLGAMGQETQHF.

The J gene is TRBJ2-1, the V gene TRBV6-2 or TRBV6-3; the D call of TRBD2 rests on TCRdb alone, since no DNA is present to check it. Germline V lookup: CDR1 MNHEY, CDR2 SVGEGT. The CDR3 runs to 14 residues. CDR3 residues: CAHRAQREDNEQFF.

CDR3 loop: CASSRVGAGMNTEAFF. The V and J genes are TRBV4-1 and TRBJ1-1; as DNA is missing, the TRBD1 call by TCRdb cannot be tested. Germline loops: CDR1 MGHRA, CDR2 YSYEKL. The CDR3 sequence is 16 residues long.

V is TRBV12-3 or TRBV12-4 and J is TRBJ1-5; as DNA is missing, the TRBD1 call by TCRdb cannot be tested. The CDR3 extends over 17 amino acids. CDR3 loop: CASSYAPGKSTNQPQHF.

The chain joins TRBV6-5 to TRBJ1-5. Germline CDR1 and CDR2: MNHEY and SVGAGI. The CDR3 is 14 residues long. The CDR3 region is CASSYIGIDQPQHF.

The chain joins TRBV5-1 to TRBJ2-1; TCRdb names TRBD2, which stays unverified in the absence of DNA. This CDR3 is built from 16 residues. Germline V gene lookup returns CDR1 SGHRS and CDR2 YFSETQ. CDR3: CASSLVVSGTLDEQFF.

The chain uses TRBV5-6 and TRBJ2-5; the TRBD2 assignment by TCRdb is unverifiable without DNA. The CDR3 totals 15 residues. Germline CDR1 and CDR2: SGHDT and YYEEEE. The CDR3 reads CASSSRRALQETQYF.

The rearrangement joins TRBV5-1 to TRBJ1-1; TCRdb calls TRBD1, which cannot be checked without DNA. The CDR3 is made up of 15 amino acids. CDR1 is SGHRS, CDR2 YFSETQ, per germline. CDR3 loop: CASSLVGARGTEAFF.

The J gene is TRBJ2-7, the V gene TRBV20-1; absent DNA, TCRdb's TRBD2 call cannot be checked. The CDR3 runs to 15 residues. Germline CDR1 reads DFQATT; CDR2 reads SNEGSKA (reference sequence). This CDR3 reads CSARWPGTSSYEQYF.

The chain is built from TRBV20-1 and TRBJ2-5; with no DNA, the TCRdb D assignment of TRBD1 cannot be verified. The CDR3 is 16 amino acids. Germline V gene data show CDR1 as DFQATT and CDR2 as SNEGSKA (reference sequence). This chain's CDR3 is CSAPDRQGGWLETQYF.

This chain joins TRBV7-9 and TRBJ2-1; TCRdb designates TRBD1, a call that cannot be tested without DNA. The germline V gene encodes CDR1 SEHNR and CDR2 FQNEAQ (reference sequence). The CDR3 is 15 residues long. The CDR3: CASSRQGTGGNEQFF. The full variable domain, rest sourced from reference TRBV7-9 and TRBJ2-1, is DTGVSQNPRHKITKRGQNVTFRCDPISEHNRLYWYRQTLGQGPEFLTYFQNEAQLEKSRLLSDRFSAERPKGSFSTLEIQRTEQGDSAMYLCASSRQGTGGNEQFFGPGTRLTVL.

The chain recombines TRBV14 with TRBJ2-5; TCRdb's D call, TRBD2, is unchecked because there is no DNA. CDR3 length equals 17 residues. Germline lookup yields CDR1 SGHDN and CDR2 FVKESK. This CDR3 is CASSQERTSGNWETQYF.

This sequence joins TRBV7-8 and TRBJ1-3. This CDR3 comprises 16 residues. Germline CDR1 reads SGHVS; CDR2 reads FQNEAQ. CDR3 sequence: CASSDGEGNSGNTIYF.

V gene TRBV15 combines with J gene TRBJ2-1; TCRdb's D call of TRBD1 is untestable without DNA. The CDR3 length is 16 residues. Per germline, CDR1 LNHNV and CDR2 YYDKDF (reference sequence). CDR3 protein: CATSGTGTSTYNEQFF.

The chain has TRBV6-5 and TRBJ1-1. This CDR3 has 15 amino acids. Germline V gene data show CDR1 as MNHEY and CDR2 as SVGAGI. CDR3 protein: CASSYEGDGLNEAFF.

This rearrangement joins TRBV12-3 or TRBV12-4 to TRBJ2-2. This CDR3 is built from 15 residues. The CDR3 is CASSPAGEGTGELFF.

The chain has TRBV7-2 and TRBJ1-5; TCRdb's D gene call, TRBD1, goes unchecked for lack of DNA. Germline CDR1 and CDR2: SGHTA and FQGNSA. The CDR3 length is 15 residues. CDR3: CASSKKGQGGQPQHF. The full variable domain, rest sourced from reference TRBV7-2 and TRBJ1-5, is GAGVSQSPSNKVTEKGKDVELRCDPISGHTALYWYRQSLGQGLEFLIYFQGNSAPDKSGLPSDRFSAERTGGSVSTLTIQRTQQEDSAVYLCASSKKGQGGQPQHFGDGTRLSIL.

The chain's CDR3 is CASSREVGNTGELFF. The chain has TRBV7-3 and TRBJ2-2. The germline CDR1 and CDR2 sequences are SGHTA and FQGTGA. The CDR3 extends over 15 amino acids.

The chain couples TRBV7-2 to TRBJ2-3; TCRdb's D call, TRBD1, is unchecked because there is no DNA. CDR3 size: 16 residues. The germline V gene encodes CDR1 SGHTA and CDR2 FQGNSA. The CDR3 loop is CASSRSVGGFTDTQYF.

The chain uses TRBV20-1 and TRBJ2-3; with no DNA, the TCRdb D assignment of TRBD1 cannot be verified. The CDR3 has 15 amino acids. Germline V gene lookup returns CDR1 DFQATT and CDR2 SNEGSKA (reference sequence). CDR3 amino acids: CSAQDRASSTDTQYF.

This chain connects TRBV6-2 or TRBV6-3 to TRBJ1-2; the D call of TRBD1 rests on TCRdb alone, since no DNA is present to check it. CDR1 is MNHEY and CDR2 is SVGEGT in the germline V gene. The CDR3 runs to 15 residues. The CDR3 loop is CASSLTGQGFYGYTF.

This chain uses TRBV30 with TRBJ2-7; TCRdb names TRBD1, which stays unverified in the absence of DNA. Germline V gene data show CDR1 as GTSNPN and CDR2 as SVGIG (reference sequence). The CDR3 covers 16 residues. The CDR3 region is CAWSAYPRQGSYEQYF.